This T cell receptor (beta chain) was documented in a study of blood T cell dynamics during melanoma immunotherapy. Study-level information: First-line therapy was either pembrolizumab or nivolumab with ipilimumab for metastatic melanoma.

The germline V and J ends were trimmed by 0 bases and 1 base, with 10 bases remaining between them. Germline-derived CDR1 and CDR2 are SGHTS and YDEGEE. The CDR3 has 15 residues. Time point of the sample: pre-treatment baseline. Patients had no prior systemic cancer treatment, immunosuppressants or other active cancers. Assay: immunoSEQ multiplex PCR; the TCRdb copy retains only in-frame clones and omits some. The table has some 14,000 clones, 92% seen once. The receptor comes from a human donor with melanoma. The material sequenced was effector memory CD8+ T cells from blood, taken from a patient treated with checkpoint blockade. The chain is built from TRBV5-8 and TRBJ1-1; the D is unclear. CDR3 bases: TGTGCCAGCAGCTTGGAACCCTCAGAGAACACTGAAGCTTTCTTT. Its protein is CASSLEPSENTEAFF.